One sample yielded the 18 T cell receptor beta chains listed below, sequenced in a study of blood T cells in healthy people across ages. Using a J-beta primer mix together with a sample-barcoded 5' primer, a second PCR was run for about 7 to 12 cycles. TCRdb used MiXCR to reprocess the 5' RACE reads, holding one entry per CDR3 protein. Of some 1,500,000 distinct CDR3 sequences listed, roughly 43% were seen once; the top ten hold approximately 4%. Sequenced: blood. Receptor source: a woman younger than 35 in good health.

The rearrangement uses TRBV5-5 and TRBJ2-1; 8 bases match TRBD2. J gave up 5 bases and V 0 bases, and 4 bases lay outside the gene matches. The CDR3 spans 15 residues. Germline CDR1 SGHKS, CDR2 YYEKEE (reference sequence). CDR3 sequence reads: CASSLAGGGNNEQFF. Here the CDR3 DNA reads TGTGCCAGCAGCTTGGCGGGGGGGGGTAACAATGAGCAGTTCTTC.

The chain has TRBV11-3 and TRBJ2-1, with 9 bases identical to TRBD1. The CDR3 contains 15 residues. V lost 4 bases and J lost 7; bases outside the gene matches: 8. CDR1 SGHNT and CDR2 YENEEA come from the germline V gene. DNA of the CDR3: TGTGCCAGCAGCTCCCGGGACAGGGCCCTAAATGAGCAGTTCTTC. Amino acid sequence: CASSSRDRALNEQFF. Full variable domain (outside the CDR3, taken from reference TRBV11-3 and TRBJ2-1): EAGVVQSPRYKIIEKKQPVAFWCNPISGHNTLYWYLQNLGQGPELLIRYENEEAVDDSQLPKDRFSAERLKGVDSTLKIQPAELGDSAVYLCASSSRDRALNEQFFGPGTRLTVL.

This chain uses TRBV6-2 or TRBV6-3 with TRBJ1-1; D gene unclear. The germline V gene encodes CDR1 MNHEY and CDR2 SVGEGT. The ends were cut back, 5 bases at V and 4 bases at J, with 11 bases in the middle. CDR3 length equals 13 residues. The CDR3 DNA is TGTGCCAGCAGTCCGAACGGGCCCACTGAAGCTTTCTTT. The encoded protein is CASSPNGPTEAFF.

This sequence joins TRBV7-6 and TRBJ2-5; D is uncertain. Germline values: CDR1 SGHVS, CDR2 FNYEAQ. The V and J ends lost 2 bases and 4 bases respectively, with 8 bases between them. This CDR3 contains 13 residues. CDR3 sequence reads: CASSLNSPETQYF. The CDR3 bases are TGTGCCAGCAGCTTAAATTCCCCAGAGACCCAGTACTTC.

This clonotype was picked up a small number of times. The J gene is TRBJ2-7, the V gene TRBV27, with 8 nucleotides matching TRBD2. The germline V gene has CDR1 MNHEY and CDR2 SMNVEV (reference sequence). V shed 2 bases, J shed 0 bases, and the junction held 9 bases outside the gene matches. CDR3 length: 17 amino acids. DNA of the CDR3: TGTGCCAGCAGTTTAAAAATGGGACTAGGGAGCTCCTACGAGCAGTACTTC. It codes for CASSLKMGLGSSYEQYF.

A few counts support this clonotype. The chain recombines TRBV4-3 with TRBJ1-4; the D gene is possibly TRBD1 (5 bases). Trimming shortened V by 5 bases and J by 1 base, and 14 bases separated the two germline ends. Germline V lookup: CDR1 LGHNA, CDR2 YSLEER. The CDR3 spans 16 residues. The CDR3 is CASSGRGGGTNEKLFF. CDR3 nucleotides: TGCGCCAGCAGCGGTAGAGGTGGGGGAACTAATGAAAAACTGTTTTTT.

The table lists this clonotype with a few counts. The chain carries TRBV29-1 and TRBJ2-3, with 13 bases identical to TRBD2. The germline CDR1 and CDR2 sequences are SQVTM and ANQGSEA. This CDR3 has 15 residues. The ends lost 4 bases at V and 5 bases at J; junction bases unmatched: 6. The CDR3 coding sequence is TGCAGCGTTGGAACTAGCGGGAGGGCCGGAGATACGCAGTATTTT. Translation: CSVGTSGRAGDTQYF.

This chain links TRBV25-1 with TRBJ2-2; possible D gene TRBD2, 5 bases. CDR1 is MGHDK, CDR2 SYGVNS, per germline. Trimming took 6 bases from V and 6 from J, leaving 8 bases between them. The CDR3 is made up of 12 amino acids. Here the CDR3 reads CASRRTPGELFF. CDR3 in DNA: TGTGCCAGCAGAAGGACTCCCGGGGAGCTGTTTTTT. Full variable domain (rest looked up from reference TRBV25-1 and TRBJ2-2): EADIYQTPRYLVIGTGKKITLECSQTMGHDKMYWYQQDPGMELHLIHYSYGVNSTEKGDLSSESTVSRIRTEHFPLTLESARPSHTSQYLCASRRTPGELFFGEGSRLTVL.

On this clonotype itself: This CDR3 is missing its conserved last phenylalanine or tryptophan, likely due to a read error. This chain links TRBV14 with TRBJ2-3; the D is unclear. Trimming removed 0 bases at V and 2 bases at J, with 9 bases between. Germline V CDR1 and CDR2: SGHDN, FVKESK. The CDR3 runs 15 residues. CDR3 amino acids: CASSQDTFPTDTQYS. The DNA for the CDR3 is TGTGCCAGCAGCCAAGACACCTTTCCCACAGATACGCAGTATTCT.

This chain links TRBV28 with TRBJ2-7, with 11 nucleotides matching TRBD2. The CDR3 sequence is 17 residues long. Trimming took 6 bases from V and 2 from J; bases not matched to a gene: 12. Germline assignment: CDR1 MDHEN and CDR2 SYDVKM. DNA of the CDR3: TGTGCCAGCAGCTCGACACCGATAGCGGGAGGGCCCTACGAGCAGTACTTC. It encodes CASSSTPIAGGPYEQYF.

This clonotype is a singleton in its sample. The rearrangement joins TRBV7-9 to TRBJ2-5, with 7 bases matching TRBD1. This CDR3 has 14 residues. With 2 bases clipped from V and 11 bases from J, the junction kept 11 bases outside the gene matches. From germline, CDR1 is SEHNR and CDR2 FQNEAQ (reference sequence). The CDR3 here is CASSLRRQGNEQYF. The CDR3 DNA reads TGTGCCAGCAGCTTACGTCGACAGGGTAATGAGCAGTACTTC. The variable domain in full, with the rest retrieved from reference TRBV7-9 and TRBJ2-5, is DTGVSQNPRHKITKRGQNVTFRCDPISEHNRLYWYRQTLGQGPEFLTYFQNEAQLEKSRLLSDRFSAERPKGSFSTLEIQRTEQGDSAMYLCASSLRRQGNEQYFGPGTRLLVL.

In DNA, the CDR3 is TGTGCCAGCAGTTTGGGACAGGGGATTGTCGGCAATCAGCCCCAGCATTTT. It specifies CASSLGQGIVGNQPQHF. The chain employs TRBV6-6 and TRBJ1-5, with TRBD1 matching 10 bases. CDR1 and CDR2 from the germline V gene are MNHNY and SVGAGI (reference sequence). The junction had 8 bases not matched to a gene; V was cut back by 4 bases and J by 2 bases. The CDR3 length is 17 residues.

The chain has TRBV29-1 and TRBJ1-2; 8 bases map to TRBD1. V shed 6 bases and J 4 bases; nucleotides not matched to a gene: 10. This CDR3 has 14 amino acids. Germline V gives CDR1 SQVTM, CDR2 ANQGSEA. CDR3 coding DNA: TGCAGCGTCGGGGACAGGCTAAGAGGCTATGGCTACACCTTC. Amino acid sequence: CSVGDRLRGYGYTF. The whole variable domain, filled in from reference TRBV29-1 and TRBJ1-2, reads SAVISQKPSRDICQRGTSLTIQCQVDSQVTMMFWYRQQPGQSLTLIATANQGSEATYESGFVIDKFPISRPNLTFSTLTVSNMSPEDSSIYLCSVGDRLRGYGYTFGSGTRLTVV.

The chain recombines TRBV20-1 with TRBJ2-1; D unresolved. Between the trimmed V and J ends, which lost 4 bases and 4 bases, there was a span of 17 bases. This CDR3 comprises 15 residues. Germline values: CDR1 DFQATT, CDR2 SNEGSKA (reference sequence). The CDR3 sequence: CSATSELVPYNEQFF. The CDR3, as DNA: TGCAGTGCTACATCCGAATTAGTACCGTACAATGAGCAGTTCTTC.

The rearrangement uses TRBV5-1 and TRBJ2-4; no reliable D call. The J call is doubtful: the DNA matches TRBJ2-7 better. The CDR3 has 14 amino acids. The germline gives CDR1 SGHRS, CDR2 YFSETQ. In nucleotides, the CDR3 is TGCGCCAGCAGCTCCTTTTTCGGGTCCTACGAGCAGTACTTC. Its translation is CASSSFFGSYEQYF.

V usage is TRBV12-3 or TRBV12-4 and J usage is TRBJ2-6, with 11 bases identical to TRBD1. Unmatched junction bases numbered 8, after V lost 6 bases and J lost 4 bases. The CDR3 consists of 17 residues. The CDR3 DNA is TGTGCCAGCAGAGCCGGACAGGGGGCTTCGGGGGCCAACGTCCTGACTTTC. Its translation: CASRAGQGASGANVLTF.

V and J are TRBV6-2 or TRBV6-3 and TRBJ2-3; 11 nucleotides line up with TRBD2. Germline V gives CDR1 MNHEY, CDR2 SVGEGT. The CDR3 is 15 amino acids. Trimming took 5 bases from V and 7 from J; bases not matched to a gene: 8. The CDR3, as DNA: TGTGCCAGCAGTCAGCCGGGACTAGCGGAATATACGCAGTATTTT. Translation gives CASSQPGLAEYTQYF.

The rearrangement joins TRBV20-1 to TRBJ1-2; TRBD1 might be the D (5 bases). Between the trimmed V and J ends, which lost 0 bases and 8 bases, there was a span of 13 bases. The CDR3 extends over 13 amino acids. Germline CDR1 DFQATT, CDR2 SNEGSKA (reference sequence). CDR3 DNA: TGCAGTGCTAGAGATCGGGGTGGGGCAGGCTACACCTTC. It translates to CSARDRGGAGYTF.